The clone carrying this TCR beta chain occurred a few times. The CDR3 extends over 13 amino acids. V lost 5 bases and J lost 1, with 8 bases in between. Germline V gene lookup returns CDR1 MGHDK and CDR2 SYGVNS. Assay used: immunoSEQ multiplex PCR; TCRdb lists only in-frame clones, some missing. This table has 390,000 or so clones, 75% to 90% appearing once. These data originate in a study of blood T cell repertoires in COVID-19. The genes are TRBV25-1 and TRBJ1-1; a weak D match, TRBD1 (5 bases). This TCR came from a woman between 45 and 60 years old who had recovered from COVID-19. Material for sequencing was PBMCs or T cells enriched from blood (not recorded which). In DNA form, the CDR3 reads TGTGCCAGCAGTTACACAGGGAACACTGAAGCTTTCTTT. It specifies CASSYTGNTEAFF.